These 20 T cell receptor beta chains were all obtained from the same sample, sequenced in a study of early T cells in non-severe SARS-CoV-2 infection. TCRdb passed the 5' RACE reads through MiXCR, listing each CDR3 protein once. In the table there are fewer than 75,000 distinct CDR3 sequences, around 20% of which are singletons. The sequences come from whole blood, collected at baseline. These receptors all stem from an adult who was a healthcare worker with PCR-confirmed SARS-CoV-2 infection or an uninfected control (not recorded which).

The V and J genes are TRBV6-5 and TRBJ2-1; 9 nucleotides line up with TRBD2. Germline V CDR1 and CDR2: MNHEY, SVGAGI. The CDR3 is 15 amino acids. V trimming: 5 bases; J trimming: 3 bases; junction bases outside the gene matches: 5. The CDR3 here is CASSPLAGYYNEQFF. In DNA, the CDR3 is TGTGCCAGCAGTCCTCTAGCGGGGTACTACAATGAGCAGTTCTTC.

This clonotype turned up a few times. J is TRBJ2-6 and V is TRBV6-1, with TRBD2 as a possible D gene (6 bases). Trimming pared 0 bases from V and 4 bases from J, leaving 13 bases between. This CDR3 is 17 amino acids long. From germline, CDR1 is MNHNS and CDR2 SASEGT. The CDR3 sequence is CASSEASGVSGANVLTF. CDR3 nucleotides: TGTGCCAGCAGTGAAGCGTCGGGGGTATCCGGGGCCAACGTCCTGACTTTC.

This clonotype occurred a few times. The chain couples TRBV7-2 to TRBJ2-7; the D gene is possibly TRBD2 (5 bases). The CDR3 length is 14 residues. Germline CDR1 and CDR2: SGHTA and FQGNSA. Trimming took 4 bases from V and 4 from J, leaving 14 bases between them. CDR3 nucleotides: TGTGCCAGCAGCTGGGTCGGGGAGAGTTACGAGCAGTACTTC. Its translation: CASSWVGESYEQYF.

This clonotype came up many times. This chain links TRBV7-8 with TRBJ2-1; TRBD2 agrees at 8 bases. CDR1 and CDR2 (germline): SGHVS, FQNEAQ. After removal of 6 bases from V and 6 bases from J, the junction contained 7 bases not matched to a gene. The CDR3 has 14 amino acids. The CDR3 DNA reads as TGTGCCAGCAGGGGCTGGACTAGCCGCAATGAGCAGTTCTTC. The encoded protein is CASRGWTSRNEQFF.

This sequence joins TRBV12-3 or TRBV12-4 and TRBJ2-1; D perhaps matches TRBD2 (5 bases). The CDR3 runs 15 residues. The germline V and J ends were trimmed by 5 bases and 8 bases, with 19 bases remaining between them. Here the CDR3 DNA reads TGTGCCAGCAGTCTGCAGGTGGCTAGCACCGATGAGCAGTTCTTC. Translation: CASSLQVASTDEQFF.

This clonotype showed up just a few times. The rearrangement joins TRBV19 to TRBJ1-5; tentatively, D is TRBD1 (6 bases). There are 16 residues in the CDR3. The germline CDR1 and CDR2 sequences are LNHDA and SQIVND (reference sequence). Trimming removed 7 bases from V and 2 bases from J, with 18 bases in between. The CDR3 DNA reads TGTGCCAGTACCAATAGGTGGTCAGGGGGCAATCAGCCCCAGCATTTT. It translates to CASTNRWSGGNQPQHF. Variable domain in full (rest from reference TRBV19 and TRBJ1-5): DGGITQSPKYLFRKEGQNVTLSCEQNLNHDAMYWYRQDPGQGLRLIYYSQIVNDFQKGDIAEGYSVSREKKESFPLTVTSAQKNPTAFYLCASTNRWSGGNQPQHFGDGTRLSIL.

The genes are TRBV27 and TRBJ2-2; TRBD1 matches 8 bases. CDR3 length: 14 amino acids. Per germline, CDR1 MNHEY and CDR2 SMNVEV (reference sequence). Germline trimming cut 6 bases from V and 0 bases from J; bases unmatched to any gene: 0. This chain's CDR3 is CASRGQANTGELFF. For the CDR3, the DNA is TGTGCCAGCAGGGGACAGGCGAACACCGGGGAGCTGTTTTTT.

This clonotype showed up just a few times. The V call is TRBV20-1, the J call TRBJ2-5, with TRBD2 matching 9 bases. There are 14 residues in the CDR3. The trim removed 2 bases at V and 1 base at J, leaving 2 bases unmatched. Per the germline V gene, CDR1 is DFQATT and CDR2 is SNEGSKA (reference sequence). In nucleotides, the CDR3 is TGCAGTGCTAGAAGCGGGGGGTCCCAAGAGACCCAGTACTTC. Translation: CSARSGGSQETQYF.

The chain joins TRBV20-1 to TRBJ2-5; TRBD1 agrees at 9 bases. The CDR3 contains 13 residues. The junction had 7 bases not matched to a gene; V was cut back by 6 bases and J by 5 bases. Germline V gene data show CDR1 as DFQATT and CDR2 as SNEGSKA (reference sequence). The CDR3 is CSAPGTGSETQYF. In nucleotides, the CDR3 is TGCAGTGCCCCCGGGACAGGGAGCGAGACCCAGTACTTC.

This clonotype turned up a few times. The chain employs TRBV20-1 and TRBJ1-1, with no clear D. Per germline, CDR1 DFQATT and CDR2 SNEGSKA (reference sequence). V lost 6 bases and J lost 4, with 15 bases in between. The CDR3 totals 13 residues. CDR3 loop: CSAPNAEGTEAFF. As DNA, the CDR3 is TGCAGTGCCCCAAATGCGGAGGGCACTGAAGCTTTCTTT.

This clonotype was counted ten times or more. This chain links TRBV11-2 with TRBJ2-1, with D unresolved. This CDR3 is 13 amino acids long. V was trimmed by 5 bases and J by 8 bases, leaving 13 bases between them. Germline V gives CDR1 SGHAT, CDR2 FQNNGV. CDR3 region: CASSPPDVYEQFF. The CDR3 DNA reads as TGTGCCAGCAGCCCTCCCGATGTCTATGAGCAGTTCTTC.

CDR3 loop: CAPRGGVCLYEQYF. CDR3 sequence (DNA): TGTGCCCCCAGGGGCGGGGTATGCCTCTACGAGCAGTACTTC. The V gene is TRBV6-4, the J gene TRBJ2-7, with D tentatively TRBD1 or TRBD2 (6 bases each). The germline gives CDR1 MRHNA, CDR2 SNTAGT. With 11 bases removed from V and 3 bases from J, the gap between germline ends came to 20 bases. The CDR3 spans 14 residues.

The CDR3 protein is CAISGRSGRNTYNEQFF. The CDR3 DNA follows: TGTGCCATCAGTGGGAGGTCTGGGCGGAACACCTACAATGAGCAGTTCTTC. J is TRBJ2-1 and V is TRBV10-3; D is possibly TRBD2 (5 bases). Trimming cost V 4 bases and J 2 bases, with 18 bases left between them. CDR3 length equals 17 residues. CDR1 and CDR2 from the germline V gene are ENHRY and SYGVKD.

V gene TRBV4-1 combines with J gene TRBJ1-2; D is perhaps TRBD1 (5 bases). CDR1 is MGHRA and CDR2 is YSYEKL in the germline V gene. The CDR3 contains 14 residues. The V end was cut by 1 base, the J end by 6 bases, with 12 bases between. CDR3 sequence: CASSQGLPGNGYTF. DNA for the CDR3: TGCGCCAGCAGCCAAGGGCTCCCAGGGAATGGCTACACCTTC.

This clonotype was detected only a few times. Here the CDR3 reads CASSPLVGQGAGNTIYF. CDR3 bases: TGTGCCAGCTCACCGCTCGTTGGACAGGGTGCGGGAAACACCATATATTTT. V gene TRBV18 combines with J gene TRBJ1-3, with 8 bases matching TRBD1. The CDR3 has 17 amino acids. From germline, CDR1 is KGHSH and CDR2 LQKENI. With V trimmed by 3 bases and J by 4 bases, 11 bases remained unmatched.

This rearrangement joins TRBV11-2 to TRBJ2-3; unclear D gene. With 8 bases removed from V and 4 bases from J, the gap between germline ends came to 7 bases. This CDR3 contains 11 residues. Germline assignment: CDR1 SGHAT and CDR2 FQNNGV. In DNA form, the CDR3 reads TGTGCCAGCGGCTCAGCAGATACGCAGTATTTT. As protein: CASGSADTQYF. The variable domain in full, completed from reference TRBV11-2 and TRBJ2-3, reads EAGVAQSPRYKIIEKRQSVAFWCNPISGHATLYWYQQILGQGPKLLIQFQNNGVVDDSQLPKDRFSAERLKGVDSTLKIQPAKLEDSAVYLCASGSADTQYFGPGTRLTVL.

This clonotype was seen at least ten times. V and J are TRBV30 and TRBJ2-1; 7 bases align to TRBD2. After removal of 5 bases from V and 4 bases from J, the junction contained 5 bases not matched to a gene. The V gene's germline CDR1 is GTSNPN and CDR2 SVGIG (reference sequence). The CDR3 runs 13 residues. The CDR3 region is CAWRTRDYNEQFF. In DNA, the CDR3 is TGTGCCTGGCGGACTAGAGATTACAATGAGCAGTTCTTC.

Details on this clonotype: At one of its ends the junction is not consistent with the germline gene, which may arise from a read error. V usage is TRBV5-1 and J usage is TRBJ1-2; 8 bases agree with TRBD1. The CDR3 sequence is 14 residues long. CDR1 is SGHRS and CDR2 is YFSETQ in the germline V gene. The CDR3 DNA follows: TGCGCCAGCACCTTGGAGACAGGGGCCTATGGCTACACCTTC. Its protein is CASTLETGAYGYTF.

A few counts support this clonotype. As DNA, the CDR3 is TGTGCCAGCAGCTTGGGGAGGGGAGCCCCCGGGGAGCTGTTTTTT. Protein product: CASSLGRGAPGELFF. V is TRBV11-2 and J is TRBJ2-2, with 7 bases lining up with TRBD2. Germline V gene lookup returns CDR1 SGHAT and CDR2 FQNNGV. J gave up 6 bases and V 3 bases, and 7 bases lay outside the gene matches. The CDR3 totals 15 residues.

This clonotype was recorded a few times. V gene TRBV6-6 combines with J gene TRBJ2-3; 7 bases agree with TRBD1. CDR3 length: 15 amino acids. The V and J ends lost 5 bases and 2 bases, in that order; junction bases with no gene match: 7. The germline V gene has CDR1 MNHNY and CDR2 SVGAGI (reference sequence). CDR3 DNA: TGTGCCAGCAGTCTCCAGGGGGATCCCACAGATACGCAGTATTTT. Encoded protein: CASSLQGDPTDTQYF.